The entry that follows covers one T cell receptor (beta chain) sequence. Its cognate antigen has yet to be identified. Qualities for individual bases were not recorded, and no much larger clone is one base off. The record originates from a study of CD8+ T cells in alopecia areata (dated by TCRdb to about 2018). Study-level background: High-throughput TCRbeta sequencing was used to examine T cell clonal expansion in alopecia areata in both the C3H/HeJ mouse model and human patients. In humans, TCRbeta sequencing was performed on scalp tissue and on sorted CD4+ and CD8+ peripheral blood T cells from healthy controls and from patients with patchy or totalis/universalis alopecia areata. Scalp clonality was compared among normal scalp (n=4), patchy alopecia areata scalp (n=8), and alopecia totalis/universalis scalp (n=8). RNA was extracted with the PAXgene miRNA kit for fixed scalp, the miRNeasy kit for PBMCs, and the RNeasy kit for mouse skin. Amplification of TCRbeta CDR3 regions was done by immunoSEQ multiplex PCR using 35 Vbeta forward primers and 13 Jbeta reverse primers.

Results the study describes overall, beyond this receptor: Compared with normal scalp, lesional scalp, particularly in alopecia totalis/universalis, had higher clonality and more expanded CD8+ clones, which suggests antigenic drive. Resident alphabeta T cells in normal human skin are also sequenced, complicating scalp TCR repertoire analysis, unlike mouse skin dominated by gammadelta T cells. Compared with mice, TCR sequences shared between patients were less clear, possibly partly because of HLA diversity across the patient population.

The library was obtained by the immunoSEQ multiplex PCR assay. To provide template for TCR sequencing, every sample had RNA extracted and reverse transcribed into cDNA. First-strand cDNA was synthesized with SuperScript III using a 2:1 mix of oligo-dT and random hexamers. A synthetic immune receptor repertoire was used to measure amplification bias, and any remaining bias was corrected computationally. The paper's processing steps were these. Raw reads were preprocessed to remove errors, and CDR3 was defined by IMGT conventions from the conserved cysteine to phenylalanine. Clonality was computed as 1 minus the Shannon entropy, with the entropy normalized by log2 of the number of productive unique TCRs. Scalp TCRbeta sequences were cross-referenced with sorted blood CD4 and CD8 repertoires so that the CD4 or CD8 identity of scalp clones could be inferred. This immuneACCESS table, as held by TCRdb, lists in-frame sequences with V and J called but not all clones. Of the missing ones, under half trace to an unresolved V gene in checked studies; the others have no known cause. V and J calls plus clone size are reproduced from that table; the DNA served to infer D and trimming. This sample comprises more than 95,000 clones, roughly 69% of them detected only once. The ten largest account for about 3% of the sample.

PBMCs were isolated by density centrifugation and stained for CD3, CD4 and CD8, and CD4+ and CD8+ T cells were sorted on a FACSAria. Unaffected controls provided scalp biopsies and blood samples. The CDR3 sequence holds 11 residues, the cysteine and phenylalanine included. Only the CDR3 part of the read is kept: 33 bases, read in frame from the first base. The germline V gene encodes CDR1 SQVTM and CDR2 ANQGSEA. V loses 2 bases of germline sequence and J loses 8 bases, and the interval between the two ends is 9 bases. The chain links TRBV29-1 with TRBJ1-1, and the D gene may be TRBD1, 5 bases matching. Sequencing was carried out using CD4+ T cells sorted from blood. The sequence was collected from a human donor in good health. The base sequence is TGCAGCGTTGAAAAGGGGAGAGAAGCTTTCTTT. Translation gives CSVEKGREAFF.